This T cell receptor (beta chain) is from a study of cytomegalovirus exposure and HLA in healthy donors. For this clone: The antigen is undetermined.

The PCR ran on 60 Vbeta and 13 Jbeta primers. The repertoire was sequenced with immunoSEQ multiplex PCR; TCRdb's copy has only in-frame clones and lacks some. Its listing shows fewer than 95,000 clones. Study observations and caveats: Most observed TCR sequences were rare, whereas some public TCRs were detected in many donors.

V was clipped by 4 bases and J by 5 bases; unmatched bases: 10. The germline V gene has CDR1 LGHNA and CDR2 YNFKEQ. The CDR3 is 16 amino acids. The TCR comes from a woman in her thirties or forties in good health and CMV-seropositive. Sequences were obtained from PBMCs. The V gene is TRBV4-2, the J gene TRBJ2-5, with 10 positions matching TRBD2. The CDR3 DNA reads TGTGCCAGCAGCCGCCGGAGCAGCGGGGGGGATGAGACCCAGTACTTC. This sequence encodes CASSRRSSGGDETQYF.